The table lists the clone carrying this T cell receptor beta chain with a count of one. Antigen: not known. The data were taken from a study of Ad26.COV2.S vaccination and SARS-CoV-2 variants. Study information: Ad26.COV2.S given intramuscularly, once or twice 56 days apart.

V shed 0 bases, J shed 5 bases, and the junction held 10 bases outside the gene matches. The germline CDR1 and CDR2 sequences are SNHLY and FYNNEI. This CDR3 comprises 17 residues. Findings and caveats of the study: Vaccinees displayed broader spike-specific TCR repertoires than placebo recipients. Breadth, reportedly substantial, characterized the spike-specific CD8+ and CD4+ T cell responses after vaccination. Measurements of TCR breadth and depth may have given underestimates of the total T cell responses.

Generated by immunoSEQ multiplex PCR, the TCRdb table keeps only in-frame clones and is missing some. In the table there are more than 350,000 clones, 75% to 95% of which are singletons. Treatment here: approximately 18 received Ad26.COV2.S at low or high dose, single or two shots; about 5 received placebo; per-sample allocation not given. Samples came from day 63 after the first vaccine or placebo injection. This TCR was sampled from a person between 18 and 59 years old who received the Ad26.COV2.S COVID-19 vaccine or a placebo. The input for sequencing was peripheral blood, taken in a trial of Ad26.COV2.S vaccine versus placebo. The gene calls are TRBV2 and TRBJ2-1; 7 bases agree with TRBD2. The CDR3 DNA reads TGTGCCAGCAGTGAAGCGCGAGTACTAGCGAGACACAATGAGCAGTTCTTC. This gives the protein CASSEARVLARHNEQFF.